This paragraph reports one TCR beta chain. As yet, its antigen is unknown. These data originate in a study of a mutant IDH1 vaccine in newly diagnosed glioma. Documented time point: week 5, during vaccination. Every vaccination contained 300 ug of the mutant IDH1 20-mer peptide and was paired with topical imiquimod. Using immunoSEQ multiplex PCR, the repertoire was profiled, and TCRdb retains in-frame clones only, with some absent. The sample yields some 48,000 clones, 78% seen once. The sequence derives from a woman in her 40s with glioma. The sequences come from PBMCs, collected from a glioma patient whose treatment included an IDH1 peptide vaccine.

CDR3 nucleotide sequence: TGCGCCAGCAGATTGACAGGGCTAGCGAATCAGCCCCAGCATTTT. It encodes CASRLTGLANQPQHF. The genes are TRBV5-1 and TRBJ1-5, with 7 bases matching TRBD1. V was pared by 5 bases and J by 4 bases, with 9 bases of the junction left unmatched. CDR3 length equals 15 residues. From germline, CDR1 is SGHRS and CDR2 YFSETQ.